This T cell receptor beta chain was recovered during a study of shared clonotypes between healthy human individuals. Study-level information: Per donor, CD8 memory used one plate, CD8 naive used two, CD4 memory used three and CD4 naive used three.

For sorted subsets, about 190 ng DNA per replicate equaled roughly 30,000 T cell genomes. Original methodology: Filtering differed, since immunoSEQ gave only junction sequences and no quality scores. Assay used: immunoSEQ multiplex PCR; TCRdb lists only in-frame clones, some missing. That table supplies the V and J calls and clone size; D and trimming were determined from the DNA. The sample has approximately 2,000,000 clones, around 93% seen once; the top ten hold about 0.36%. The germline V gene has CDR1 SGHTA and CDR2 FQGNSA. The CDR3 covers 19 residues. Between the trimmed V and J ends, which lost 1 base and 1 base, there was a span of 22 bases.

This receptor was taken from a man between 18 and 35 years old in good health. Some clones in this sample may be carry-over from other donors' samples. The sequenced sample was naive CD4+ T cells from PBMCs. The subset is: CD45RA+ positively selected. The chain has TRBV7-2 and TRBJ1-1; D is perhaps TRBD1 (6 bases). CDR3 loop: CASSLVGPLAGGPNTEAFF. The CDR3 DNA sequence: TGTGCCAGCAGCTTAGTGGGTCCCTTAGCGGGGGGGCCGAACACTGAAGCTTTCTTT.